A single sample is the source of the 15 T cell receptor beta chains below, sequenced in a study of cytomegalovirus exposure and HLA in healthy donors. Amplification used 60 Vbeta primers and 13 Jbeta primers. Libraries were prepared by immunoSEQ multiplex PCR; TCRdb keeps only in-frame clonotypes and omits some of them. There are 65,000 to 90,000 clones in the sample; approximately 72% occur only once, and about 8.2% lies in the top ten. Specimen: PBMCs. Receptors were obtained from a middle-aged woman in good health and CMV-seropositive.

The rearrangement links TRBV4-1 to TRBJ1-2; D is ambiguous. The CDR3 consists of 14 residues. Germline V gene sequence: CDR1 MGHRA, CDR2 YSYEKL. With 0 bases removed from V and 7 bases from J, the gap between germline ends came to 12 bases. CDR3 bases: TGCGCCAGCAGCCAAGAGGAGGGTTTTACTGGCTACACCTTC. Protein sequence: CASSQEEGFTGYTF.

This chain links TRBV7-2 with TRBJ1-6; D is perhaps TRBD1 (5 bases). There are 15 residues in the CDR3. CDR1 and CDR2 (germline): SGHTA, FQGNSA. The V end lost 1 base, the J end lost 8 bases, and 12 bases lay between the germline ends. CDR3 amino acids: CASSLDGGSDSPLHF. CDR3 nucleotide sequence: TGTGCCAGCAGCTTAGACGGGGGGAGCGATTCACCCCTCCACTTT.

V and J are TRBV7-2 and TRBJ2-5; TRBD2 aligns across 11 bases. The CDR3 spans 17 residues. Germline trimming cut 1 base from V and 2 bases from J; bases unmatched to any gene: 6. Germline assignment: CDR1 SGHTA and CDR2 FQGNSA. The CDR3 DNA sequence: TGTGCCAGCAGCTTAGTGGCTAGCGGGGGGTTACAAGAGACCCAGTACTTC. This translates into CASSLVASGGLQETQYF.

The chain has TRBV7-2 and TRBJ2-7; 8 bases map to TRBD2. V gave up 5 bases and J gave up 3 bases; unmatched junction bases: 6. In germline, CDR1 is SGHTA, CDR2 FQGNSA. The CDR3 totals 14 residues. CDR3 in DNA: TGTGCCAGCAGCCCGGGAGGGGGGGTCTACGAGCAGTACTTC. This sequence encodes CASSPGGGVYEQYF.

V gene TRBV10-3 combines with J gene TRBJ2-5, with 14 bases matching TRBD2. The end of the DNA fits TRBJ2-7 better, so the J call may be wrong. Germline CDR1 and CDR2: ENHRY and SYGVKD. This CDR3 contains 15 residues. CDR3 loop: CAISGGLAGAYEQYF. The CDR3 nucleotides are TGTGCCATCAGTGGGGGACTAGCGGGGGCGTACGAGCAGTACTTC.

This sequence joins TRBV6-1 and TRBJ1-2; possibly TRBD1 for D (6 bases). The CDR3 has 12 amino acids. Germline V gene sequence: CDR1 MNHNS, CDR2 SASEGT. The V end lost 5 bases, the J end lost 3 bases, and 7 bases lay between the germline ends. The chain's CDR3 is CASSNRDYGYTF. The CDR3 DNA sequence: TGTGCCAGCAGTAACAGGGACTATGGCTACACCTTC.

The chain couples TRBV6-5 to TRBJ1-1; 8 bases match TRBD1. CDR1 and CDR2 from the germline V gene are MNHEY and SVGAGI. The V and J ends lost 0 bases and 4 bases, in that order; junction bases with no gene match: 7. CDR3 length: 16 amino acids. CDR3 in DNA: TGTGCCAGCAGTTACTCGCGGACAGGGCGGGTCACTGAAGCTTTCTTT. This sequence encodes CASSYSRTGRVTEAFF.

This sequence joins TRBV11-2 and TRBJ2-1, with 10 nucleotides matching TRBD2. The V gene's germline CDR1 is SGHAT and CDR2 FQNNGV. The CDR3 sequence is 17 residues long. With 5 bases clipped from V and 6 bases from J, the junction kept 13 bases outside the gene matches. The CDR3 loop is CASSRRYSGGRGNEQFF. CDR3 coding DNA: TGTGCCAGCAGCCGGAGATATAGCGGGGGGAGGGGCAATGAGCAGTTCTTC. Using reference TRBV11-2 and TRBJ2-1 for the parts outside the CDR3, the full variable domain is EAGVAQSPRYKIIEKRQSVAFWCNPISGHATLYWYQQILGQGPKLLIQFQNNGVVDDSQLPKDRFSAERLKGVDSTLKIQPAKLEDSAVYLCASSRRYSGGRGNEQFFGPGTRLTVL.

This clone has only a few counts. The chain recombines TRBV6-1 with TRBJ2-7; 10 nucleotides line up with TRBD1. The junction had 7 bases not matched to a gene; V was cut back by 6 bases and J by 2 bases. The germline V gene encodes CDR1 MNHNS and CDR2 SASEGT. The CDR3 is 15 amino acids. In nucleotides, the CDR3 is TGTGCCAGCAGAGCCGGGACAGGGGTTACCTACGAGCAGTACTTC. Its translation: CASRAGTGVTYEQYF.

The V call is TRBV27, the J call TRBJ2-5; 8 positions agree with TRBD1. The CDR3 has 15 residues. The V gene end was trimmed by 1 base and the J gene end by 5 bases; junction bases not matched to a gene: 6. CDR1 MNHEY and CDR2 SMNVEV come from the germline V gene (reference sequence). The CDR3 region has the DNA TGTGCCAGCAGTTTATGGTCAGGGGGCAGGGAGACCCAGTACTTC. Amino acid sequence: CASSLWSGGRETQYF.

This clone was counted a single time. The chain combines TRBV28 with TRBJ2-7; tentative D call: TRBD1 (6 bases). CDR1 is MDHEN, CDR2 SYDVKM, per germline. The CDR3 is 14 amino acids. Trimming stripped 5 bases from V and 1 base from J, with 12 bases between. The CDR3 is CASSPTGRSYEQYF. For the CDR3, the DNA is TGTGCCAGCAGTCCGACAGGTCGATCCTACGAGCAGTACTTC.

V gene TRBV28 combines with J gene TRBJ2-5, with D tentatively TRBD1 (6 bases). The V gene lost 5 bases and the J gene lost 1 base, with 14 bases spanning the gap. The CDR3 spans 15 residues. CDR1 MDHEN and CDR2 SYDVKM come from the germline V gene. The DNA for the CDR3 is TGTGCCAGCAGTGGGGGCGCTCGCGCCCAAGAGACCCAGTACTTC. Translation: CASSGGARAQETQYF.

The chain employs TRBV18 and TRBJ1-6; TRBD1 is a possible D gene (6 bases). CDR1 KGHSH and CDR2 LQKENI come from the germline V gene. The V gene lost 3 bases and the J gene lost 10 bases, with 13 bases spanning the gap. CDR3 length: 14 residues. CDR3 bases: TGTGCCAGCTCACCGGACAGTCGAGAGTCACCCCTCCACTTT. Translation: CASSPDSRESPLHF.

This clone was counted a few times. The chain carries TRBV5-1 and TRBJ2-3, with TRBD2 as a possible D gene (5 bases). The CDR3 sequence is 14 residues long. V lost 2 bases and J 10 bases, leaving 17 bases between the germline ends. CDR1 is SGHRS, CDR2 YFSETQ, per germline. CDR3 amino acids: CASSFGLAPRAQYF. CDR3 DNA: TGCGCCAGCAGCTTTGGTCTAGCCCCACGCGCGCAGTATTTT.

This clone was observed a single time. This rearrangement joins TRBV11-3 to TRBJ2-1; the D gene is possibly TRBD2 (6 bases). The CDR3 runs 13 residues. V was clipped by 3 bases and J by 7 bases, with 10 bases between them. The germline CDR1 and CDR2 sequences are SGHNT and YENEEA. CDR3 DNA sequence: TGTGCCAGCAGCTTGGGACGGGGGAATGAGCAGTTCTTC. Translating gives CASSLGRGNEQFF.